This paragraph reports one TCR beta chain. Its target is unknown. Data came from immunoSEQ multiplex PCR; TCRdb stores just in-frame clones and leaves some out. The repertoire holds about 24,000 clones, with around two thirds as singletons. The sample belongs to a study of T cell clones after liver transplantation. Background on the study: A pre-transplant mixed lymphocyte reaction with TCRbeta sequencing defined graft-donor-reactive clones followed in post-transplant blood. Graft-donor-reactive sequences were compared with third-party-reactive TCRbeta sequences from pre-transplant mixed lymphocyte reactions. Overall study findings and caveats: Post-transplant, graft-donor-reactive CD4 TCRbeta sequences in blood dropped significantly in most of the 8 subjects. These preliminary findings come from unstandardized post-transplant sampling times.

This CDR3 comprises 17 residues. The ends lost 4 bases at V and 4 bases at J; junction bases unmatched: 12. Germline CDR1 reads LNHDA; CDR2 reads SQIVND (reference sequence). The TCR comes from a human donor who received a liver transplant. Sequencing was performed on CD4+ T cells from blood, taken before liver transplant. The chain carries TRBV19 and TRBJ1-2, with 10 bases aligning to TRBD1. The DNA of the CDR3 is TGTGCCAGTAGTACTTCATGGACAGGGGGAAATACCTATGGCTACACCTTC. Translating gives CASSTSWTGGNTYGYTF. The full variable domain, rest sourced from reference TRBV19 and TRBJ1-2, is DGGITQSPKYLFRKEGQNVTLSCEQNLNHDAMYWYRQDPGQGLRLIYYSQIVNDFQKGDIAEGYSVSREKKESFPLTVTSAQKNPTAFYLCASSTSWTGGNTYGYTFGSGTRLTVV.